One and the same sample provided the 2 T cell receptor beta chains below, sequenced in a study of vaccination effects on CD4 cells after COVID-19. Sequenced by immunoSEQ multiplex PCR; TCRdb stores in-frame clones only, minus some. The data contain approximately 23,000 clones, over 55% of them singletons. These TCRs' antigens remain unknown. Viral peptide pool expansion of antigen-specific CD4+ T cells preceded sequencing in the ViraFEST assay. Culturing for about 10 days preceded CD4+ T cell isolation. The vaccine recipients had no prior SARS-CoV-2 infection, with negative nucleocapsid antibodies. Sequenced material: CD4+ T cells from PBMCs cultured with HCoV-OC43 spike peptides, taken before COVID-19 vaccination. The subset denotes: HCoV-OC43 spike overlapping peptide pool stimulation. These receptors originate from a human donor who received a COVID-19 vaccine.

This chain links TRBV4-1 with TRBJ2-7; no firm D call. Germline V gene lookup returns CDR1 MGHRA and CDR2 YSYEKL. CDR3 length: 14 residues. The V end was cut by 4 bases, the J end by 0 bases, with 10 bases between. The CDR3 region has the DNA TGCGCCAGCAGCCCTCCTATGAGCTCCTACGAGCAGTACTTC. Its translation is CASSPPMSSYEQYF.

The chain has TRBV30 and TRBJ2-7; perhaps TRBD1 as D (6 bases). The CDR3 extends over 13 amino acids. V lost 6 bases to trimming and J lost 1 base, with 13 bases between them. In germline, CDR1 is GTSNPN, CDR2 SVGIG (reference sequence). CDR3 nucleotide sequence: TGTGCCTGCACGCCTACAGGGTCCTACGAGCAGTACTTC. It codes for CACTPTGSYEQYF.